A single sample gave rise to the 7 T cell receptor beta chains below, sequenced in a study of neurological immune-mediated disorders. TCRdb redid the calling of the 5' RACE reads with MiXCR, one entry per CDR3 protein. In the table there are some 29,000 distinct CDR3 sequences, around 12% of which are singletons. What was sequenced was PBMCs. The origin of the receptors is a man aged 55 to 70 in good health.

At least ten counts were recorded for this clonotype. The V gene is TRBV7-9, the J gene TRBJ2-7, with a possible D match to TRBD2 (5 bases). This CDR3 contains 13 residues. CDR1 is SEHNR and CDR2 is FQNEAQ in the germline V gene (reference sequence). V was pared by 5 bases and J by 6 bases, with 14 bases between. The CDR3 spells CASSRDGSGEQYF. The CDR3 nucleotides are TGTGCCAGCAGCCGCGATGGGAGCGGCGAGCAGTACTTC.

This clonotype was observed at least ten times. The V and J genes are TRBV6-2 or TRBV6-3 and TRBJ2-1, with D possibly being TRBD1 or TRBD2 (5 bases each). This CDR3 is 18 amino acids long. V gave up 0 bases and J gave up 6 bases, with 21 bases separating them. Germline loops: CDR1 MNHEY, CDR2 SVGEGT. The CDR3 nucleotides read TGTGCCAGCAGTTACTCGGTCCTACCGGGACCGGACGGCAATGAGCAGTTCTTC. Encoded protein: CASSYSVLPGPDGNEQFF.

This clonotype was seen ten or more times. CDR3 protein: CSADRRGGGGPEAFF. The DNA of the CDR3 is TGCAGTGCCGATCGCAGGGGTGGGGGCGGGCCTGAAGCTTTCTTT. The genes are TRBV20-1 and TRBJ1-1, with D perhaps TRBD1 (6 bases). CDR1 is DFQATT, CDR2 SNEGSKA, per germline (reference sequence). This CDR3 contains 15 residues. Trimming cost V 6 bases and J 6 bases, with 23 bases left between them.

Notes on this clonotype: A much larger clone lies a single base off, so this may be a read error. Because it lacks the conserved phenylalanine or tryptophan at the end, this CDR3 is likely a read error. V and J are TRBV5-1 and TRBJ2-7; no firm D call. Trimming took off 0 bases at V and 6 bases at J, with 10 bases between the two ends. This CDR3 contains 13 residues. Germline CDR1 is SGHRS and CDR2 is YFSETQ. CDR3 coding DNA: TGCGCCAGCAGCTTGGTGGACGCCGGCGAGCAGTACCTC. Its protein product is CASSLVDAGEQYL.

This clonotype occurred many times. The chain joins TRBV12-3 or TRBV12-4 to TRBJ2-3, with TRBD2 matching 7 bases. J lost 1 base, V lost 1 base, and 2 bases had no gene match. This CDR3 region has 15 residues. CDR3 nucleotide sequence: TGTGCCAGCAGTTTAGTGGCGGGGGGCACAGATACGCAGTATTTT. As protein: CASSLVAGGTDTQYF.

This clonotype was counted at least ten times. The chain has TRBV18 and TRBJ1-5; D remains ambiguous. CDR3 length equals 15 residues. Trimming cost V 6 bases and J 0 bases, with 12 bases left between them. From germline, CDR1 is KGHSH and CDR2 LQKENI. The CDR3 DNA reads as TGTGCCAGCTCCTTGGGCCCATCTAGCAATCAGCCCCAGCATTTT. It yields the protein CASSLGPSSNQPQHF.

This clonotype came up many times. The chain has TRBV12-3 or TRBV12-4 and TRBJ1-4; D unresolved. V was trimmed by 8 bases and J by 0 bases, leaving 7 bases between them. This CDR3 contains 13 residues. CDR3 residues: CASYSTTNEKLFF. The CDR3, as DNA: TGTGCCAGCTACAGTACAACTAATGAAAAACTGTTTTTT.